One and the same sample provided the 11 T cell receptor beta chains below, sequenced in a study of blood T cells in healthy people across ages. It was with a sample-barcoded 5' primer and a J-beta primer mix that a second PCR of roughly 7 to 12 cycles was run. TCRdb re-called the 5' RACE reads with MiXCR, one entry per CDR3 protein. The sample carries 600,000 to 850,000 distinct CDR3 sequences, 40% to 45% recorded once. The sequencing sample was made of blood. Source of these receptors: a woman aged 55-75 years in good health.

As to this clonotype: A read error may produce the germline difference seen at one junction end. The chain recombines TRBV20-1 with TRBJ1-5; maybe TRBD1 (5 bases). Germline V gene data show CDR1 as DFQATT and CDR2 as SNEGSKA (reference sequence). CDR3 size: 13 residues. CDR3 DNA sequence: TGCGGTGCTAGAGTCGGGCAGGGACAGCCCCAGCATTTT. Amino acid sequence: CGARVGQGQPQHF.

V and J are TRBV25-1 and TRBJ2-3; no definite D call. In germline, CDR1 is MGHDK, CDR2 SYGVNS. There are 13 residues in the CDR3. V was pared by 2 bases and J by 9 bases, with 12 bases between. The CDR3 spells CASSEGRIGTQYF. The CDR3 nucleotides read TGTGCCAGCAGTGAAGGGCGAATAGGGACGCAGTATTTT.

This clonotype was counted only a few times. V is TRBV28 and J is TRBJ2-3, with 11 bases fitting TRBD2. The trim removed 4 bases at V and 4 bases at J, leaving 16 bases unmatched. CDR1 is MDHEN and CDR2 is SYDVKM in the germline V gene. This CDR3 is built from 19 residues. CDR3 in amino acids: CASSWLVGSRLAGPDTQYF. CDR3 nucleotide sequence: TGTGCCAGCAGTTGGCTAGTCGGATCGAGACTAGCGGGGCCAGATACGCAGTATTTT.

The chain couples TRBV28 to TRBJ2-7; unclear D gene. This CDR3 spans 15 amino acids. The V end was cut by 2 bases, the J end by 4 bases, with 15 bases between. Germline V lookup: CDR1 MDHEN, CDR2 SYDVKM. This CDR3 reads CASSLGAFGSYEQYF. The CDR3 DNA is TGTGCCAGCAGTTTAGGTGCGTTTGGGTCTTACGAGCAGTACTTC. Looking up the rest from reference TRBV28 and TRBJ2-7 gives the full variable domain: DVKVTQSSRYLVKRTGEKVFLECVQDMDHENMFWYRQDPGLGLRLIYFSYDVKMKEKGDIPEGYSVSREKKERFSLILESASTNQTSMYLCASSLGAFGSYEQYFGPGTRLTVT.

This clonotype has only a few counts. A junction end diverges from the germline sequence, so it may reflect a read error. The chain couples TRBV3-1 to TRBJ2-4, with D perhaps TRBD1 (6 bases). With the DNA end fitting TRBJ2-7 better, the J assignment may be wrong. In germline, CDR1 is LGHDT, CDR2 YNNKEL (reference sequence). This CDR3 comprises 12 residues. The CDR3 region has the DNA TGTGCCAGCGGCCAAGGGGGCTACGAGCAGTACTTC. Translated: CASGQGGYEQYF.

This clonotype was seen only once. V is TRBV20-1 and J is TRBJ1-6, with D perhaps TRBD1 (5 bases). This CDR3 has 13 amino acids. In germline, CDR1 is DFQATT, CDR2 SNEGSKA (reference sequence). V shed 2 bases and J shed 10 bases, with 12 bases lying between them. The CDR3 coding sequence is TGCAGTGCTAGACAGGGATTTGGATCACCCCTCCACTTT. It codes for CSARQGFGSPLHF.

This clonotype has just one count. A much larger clone is a single base away; this may be a read error. The CDR3 DNA reads TGTGTCAGCAGCCATTTCCAAGAGACCCAGTACTTC. This sequence encodes CVSSHFQETQYF. The chain employs TRBV7-2 and TRBJ2-5; D is unresolved. Germline assignment: CDR1 SGHTA and CDR2 FQGNSA. The CDR3 spans 12 residues.

The chain links TRBV7-9 to TRBJ1-2, with 7 bases fitting TRBD1. V was clipped by 2 bases and J by 0 bases; unmatched bases: 3. Germline lookup yields CDR1 SEHNR and CDR2 FQNEAQ (reference sequence). CDR3 size: 15 residues. The CDR3 protein is CASSLQGGSNYGYTF. The CDR3, as DNA: TGTGCCAGCAGCTTACAGGGGGGTTCTAACTATGGCTACACCTTC.

This clonotype came up a few times. This chain connects TRBV4-2 to TRBJ2-3; the match to TRBD2 covers 16 bases. V was clipped by 2 bases and J by 2 bases; unmatched bases: 4. The germline V gene has CDR1 LGHNA and CDR2 YNFKEQ. The CDR3 has 18 amino acids. As DNA, the CDR3 is TGTGCCAGCAGCCAACCGGGACTAGCGGGGGGGTCCACAGATACGCAGTATTTT. Encoded protein: CASSQPGLAGGSTDTQYF.

This clonotype was seen once. The chain recombines TRBV3-1 with TRBJ2-2; D gene unclear. The CDR3 loop spans 12 amino acids. Trimming took 3 bases from V and 10 from J, leaving 9 bases between them. CDR1 is LGHDT, CDR2 YNNKEL, per germline (reference sequence). CDR3 bases: TGTGCCAGCAGCCATGGCGCCCTGGAGCTGTTTTTT. Its protein product is CASSHGALELFF.

A note on this clonotype: Mismatch with germline at one junction end may stem from a read error. J is TRBJ2-1 and V is TRBV6-5; weak D call: TRBD1 (6 bases). The germline gives CDR1 MNHEY, CDR2 SVGAGI. The CDR3 runs to 13 residues. Here the CDR3 reads CASSRNGDKEQFF. The DNA for the CDR3 is TGTGCCAGCAGTCGGAATGGGGACAAAGAGCAGTTCTTC.